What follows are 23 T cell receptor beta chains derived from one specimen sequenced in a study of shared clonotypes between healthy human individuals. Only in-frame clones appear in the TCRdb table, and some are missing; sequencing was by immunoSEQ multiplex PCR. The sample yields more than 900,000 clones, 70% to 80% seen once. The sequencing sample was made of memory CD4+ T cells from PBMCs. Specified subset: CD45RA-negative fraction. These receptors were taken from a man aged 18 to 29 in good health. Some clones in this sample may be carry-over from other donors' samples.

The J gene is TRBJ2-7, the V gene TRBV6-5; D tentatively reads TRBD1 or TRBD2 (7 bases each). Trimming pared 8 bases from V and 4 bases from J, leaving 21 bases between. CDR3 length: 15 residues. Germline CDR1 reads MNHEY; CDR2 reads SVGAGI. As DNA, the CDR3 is TGTGCCAGCGGACCAGGGGGAGGGCCATTTTACGAGCAGTACTTC. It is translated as CASGPGGGPFYEQYF.

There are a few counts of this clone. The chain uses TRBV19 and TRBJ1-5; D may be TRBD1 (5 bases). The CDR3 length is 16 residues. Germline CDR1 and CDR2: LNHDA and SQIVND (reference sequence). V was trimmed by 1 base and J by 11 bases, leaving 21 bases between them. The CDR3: CASSIAAGPVGGAQHF. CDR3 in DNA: TGTGCCAGTAGTATAGCCGCCGGGCCGGTTGGAGGGGCCCAGCATTTT.

This CDR3 is CAISDREWGSGSDYNEQFF. The CDR3 DNA follows: TGTGCCATCAGTGATCGGGAGTGGGGTAGCGGGAGTGACTACAATGAGCAGTTCTTC. The genes are TRBV10-3 and TRBJ2-1; the match to TRBD2 covers 9 bases. Germline V CDR1 and CDR2: ENHRY, SYGVKD. The CDR3 consists of 19 residues. V was pared by 3 bases and J by 3 bases, with 15 bases of the junction left unmatched.

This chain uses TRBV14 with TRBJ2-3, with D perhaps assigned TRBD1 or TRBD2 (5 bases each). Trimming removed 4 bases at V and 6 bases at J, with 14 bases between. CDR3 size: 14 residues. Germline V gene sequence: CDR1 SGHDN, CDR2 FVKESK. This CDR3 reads CASSRPFGADTQYF. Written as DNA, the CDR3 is TGTGCCAGCAGCCGACCCTTCGGGGCTGATACGCAGTATTTT. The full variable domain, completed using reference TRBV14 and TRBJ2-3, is EAGVTQFPSHSVIEKGQTVTLRCDPISGHDNLYWYRRVMGKEIKFLLHFVKESKQDESGMPNNRFLAERTGGTYSTLKVQPAELEDSGVYFCASSRPFGADTQYFGPGTRLTVL.

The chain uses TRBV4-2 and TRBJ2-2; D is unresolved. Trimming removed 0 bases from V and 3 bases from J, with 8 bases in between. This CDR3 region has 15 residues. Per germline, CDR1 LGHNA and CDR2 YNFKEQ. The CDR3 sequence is CASSQDLYHTGELFF. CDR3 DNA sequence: TGTGCCAGCAGCCAAGATCTCTACCACACCGGGGAGCTGTTTTTT.

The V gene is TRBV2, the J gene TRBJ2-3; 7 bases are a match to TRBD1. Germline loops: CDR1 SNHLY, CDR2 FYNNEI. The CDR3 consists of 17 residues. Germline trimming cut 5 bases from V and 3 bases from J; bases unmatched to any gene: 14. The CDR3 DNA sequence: TGTGCCAGCAGTACATCTCAACTCACCAGGGGGACAGATACGCAGTATTTT. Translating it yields CASSTSQLTRGTDTQYF. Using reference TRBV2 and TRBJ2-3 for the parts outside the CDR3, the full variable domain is EPEVTQTPSHQVTQMGQEVILRCVPISNHLYFYWYRQILGQKVEFLVSFYNNEISEKSEIFDDQFSVERPDGSNFTLKIRSTKLEDSAMYFCASSTSQLTRGTDTQYFGPGTRLTVL.

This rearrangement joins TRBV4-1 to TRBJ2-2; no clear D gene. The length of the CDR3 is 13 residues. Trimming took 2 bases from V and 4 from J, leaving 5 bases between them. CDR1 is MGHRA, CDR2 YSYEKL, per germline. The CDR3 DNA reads TGCGCCAGCAGCCAACCAACCACCGGGGAGCTGTTTTTT. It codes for CASSQPTTGELFF.

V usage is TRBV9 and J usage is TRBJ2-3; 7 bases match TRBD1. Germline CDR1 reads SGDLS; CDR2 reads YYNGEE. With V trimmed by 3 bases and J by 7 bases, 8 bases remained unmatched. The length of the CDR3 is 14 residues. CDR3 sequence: CASSARQGRNTQYF. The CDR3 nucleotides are TGTGCCAGCAGCGCTCGACAGGGACGGAATACGCAGTATTTT.

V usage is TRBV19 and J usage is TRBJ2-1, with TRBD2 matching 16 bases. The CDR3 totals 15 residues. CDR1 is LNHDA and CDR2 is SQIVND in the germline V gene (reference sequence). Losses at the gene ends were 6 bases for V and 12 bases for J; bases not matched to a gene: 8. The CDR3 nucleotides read TGTGCCAGTAGCCGGGGACTAGCGGGAGGGAGTGGGCAGTTCTTC. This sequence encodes CASSRGLAGGSGQFF.

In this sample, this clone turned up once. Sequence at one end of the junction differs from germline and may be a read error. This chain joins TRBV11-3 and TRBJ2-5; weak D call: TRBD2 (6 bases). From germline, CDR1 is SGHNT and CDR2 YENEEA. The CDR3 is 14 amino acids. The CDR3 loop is CTSSLTAGQETQYF. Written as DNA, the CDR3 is TGTACCAGCAGCTTAACTGCGGGGCAAGAGACCCAGTACTTC.

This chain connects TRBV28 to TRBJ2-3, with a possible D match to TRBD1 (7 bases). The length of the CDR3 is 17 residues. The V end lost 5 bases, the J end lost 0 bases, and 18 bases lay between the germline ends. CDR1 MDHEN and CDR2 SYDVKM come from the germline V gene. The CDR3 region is CASSPFVRGTSTDTQYF. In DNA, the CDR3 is TGTGCCAGCAGTCCATTTGTCAGGGGGACTAGCACAGATACGCAGTATTTT.

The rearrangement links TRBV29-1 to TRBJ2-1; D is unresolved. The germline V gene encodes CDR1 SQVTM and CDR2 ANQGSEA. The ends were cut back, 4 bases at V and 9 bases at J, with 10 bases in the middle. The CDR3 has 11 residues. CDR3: CSVVMGGEQFF. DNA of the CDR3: TGCAGCGTTGTAATGGGTGGTGAGCAGTTCTTC.

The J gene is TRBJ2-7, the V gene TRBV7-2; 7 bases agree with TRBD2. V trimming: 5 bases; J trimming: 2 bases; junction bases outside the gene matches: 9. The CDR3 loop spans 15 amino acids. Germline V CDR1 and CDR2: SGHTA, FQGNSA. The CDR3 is CASSVTSATPYEQYF. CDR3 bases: TGTGCCAGCAGCGTCACTAGCGCCACCCCCTACGAGCAGTACTTC.

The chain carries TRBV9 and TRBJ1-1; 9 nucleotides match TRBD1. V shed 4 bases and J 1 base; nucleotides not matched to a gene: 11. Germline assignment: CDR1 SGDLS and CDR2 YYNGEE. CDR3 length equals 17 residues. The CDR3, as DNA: TGTGCCAGCAGCCAAACCGGGACAGGGAGACGGAACACTGAAGCTTTCTTT. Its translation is CASSQTGTGRRNTEAFF.

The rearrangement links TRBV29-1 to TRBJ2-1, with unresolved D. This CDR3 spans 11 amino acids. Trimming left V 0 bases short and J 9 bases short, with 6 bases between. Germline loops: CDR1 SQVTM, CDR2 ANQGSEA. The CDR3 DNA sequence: TGCAGCGTTGAAGAGGGCGGTGAGCAGTTCTTC. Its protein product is CSVEEGGEQFF.

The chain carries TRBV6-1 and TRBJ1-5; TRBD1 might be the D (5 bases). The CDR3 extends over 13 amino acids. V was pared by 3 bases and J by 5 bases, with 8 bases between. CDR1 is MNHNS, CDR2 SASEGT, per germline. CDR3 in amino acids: CASSEGPDQPQHF. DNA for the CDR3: TGTGCCAGCAGTGAGGGGCCGGATCAGCCCCAGCATTTT.

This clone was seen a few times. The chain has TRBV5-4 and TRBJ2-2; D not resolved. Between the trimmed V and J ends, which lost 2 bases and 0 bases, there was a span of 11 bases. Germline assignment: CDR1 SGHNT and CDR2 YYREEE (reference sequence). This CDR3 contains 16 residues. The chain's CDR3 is CASSFGSNANTGELFF. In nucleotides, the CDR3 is TGTGCCAGCAGCTTCGGGTCTAACGCGAACACCGGGGAGCTGTTTTTT.

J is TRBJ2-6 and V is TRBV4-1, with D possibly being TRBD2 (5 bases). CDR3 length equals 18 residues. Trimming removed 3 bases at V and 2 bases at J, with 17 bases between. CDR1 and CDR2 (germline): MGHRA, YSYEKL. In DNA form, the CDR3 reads TGCGCCAGCAGCCAGCCGACGAGGGCCCGCACTGGGGCCAACGTCCTGACTTTC. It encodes CASSQPTRARTGANVLTF.

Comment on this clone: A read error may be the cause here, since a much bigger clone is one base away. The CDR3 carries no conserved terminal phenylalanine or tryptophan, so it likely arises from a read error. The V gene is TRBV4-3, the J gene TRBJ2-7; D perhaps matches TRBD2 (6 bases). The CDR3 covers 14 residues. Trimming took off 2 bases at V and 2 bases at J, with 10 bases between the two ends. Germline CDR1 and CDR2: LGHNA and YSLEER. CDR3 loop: CASSQFAGPYEQYS. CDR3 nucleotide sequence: TGCGCCAGCAGCCAATTTGCGGGGCCCTACGAGCAGTACTCC.

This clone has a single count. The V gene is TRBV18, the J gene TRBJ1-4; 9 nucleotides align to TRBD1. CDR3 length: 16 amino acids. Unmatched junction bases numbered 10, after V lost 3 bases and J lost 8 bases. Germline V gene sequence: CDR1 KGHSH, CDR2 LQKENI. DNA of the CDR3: TGTGCCAGCTCACCGCCTGAACAGGGGGCTTGGGAAAAACTGTTTTTT. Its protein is CASSPPEQGAWEKLFF.

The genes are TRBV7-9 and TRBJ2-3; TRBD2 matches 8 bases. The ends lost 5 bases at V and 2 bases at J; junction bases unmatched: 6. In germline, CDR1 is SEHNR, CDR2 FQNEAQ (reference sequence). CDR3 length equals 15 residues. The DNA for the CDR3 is TGTGCCAGCAGCAAACCCGGACTAGCCACAGATACGCAGTATTTT. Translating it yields CASSKPGLATDTQYF.

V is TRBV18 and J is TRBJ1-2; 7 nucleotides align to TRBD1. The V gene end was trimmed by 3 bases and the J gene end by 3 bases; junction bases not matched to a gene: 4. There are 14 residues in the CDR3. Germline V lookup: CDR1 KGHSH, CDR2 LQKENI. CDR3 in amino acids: CASSPLGGDYGYTF. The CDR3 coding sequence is TGTGCCAGCTCACCGCTAGGGGGCGACTATGGCTACACCTTC.

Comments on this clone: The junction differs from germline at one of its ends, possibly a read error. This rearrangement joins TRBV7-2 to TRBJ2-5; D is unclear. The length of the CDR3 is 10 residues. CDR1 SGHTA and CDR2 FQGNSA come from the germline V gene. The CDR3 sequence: CAIGQETQYF. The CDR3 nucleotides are TGCGCCATAGGACAAGAGACCCAGTACTTC.